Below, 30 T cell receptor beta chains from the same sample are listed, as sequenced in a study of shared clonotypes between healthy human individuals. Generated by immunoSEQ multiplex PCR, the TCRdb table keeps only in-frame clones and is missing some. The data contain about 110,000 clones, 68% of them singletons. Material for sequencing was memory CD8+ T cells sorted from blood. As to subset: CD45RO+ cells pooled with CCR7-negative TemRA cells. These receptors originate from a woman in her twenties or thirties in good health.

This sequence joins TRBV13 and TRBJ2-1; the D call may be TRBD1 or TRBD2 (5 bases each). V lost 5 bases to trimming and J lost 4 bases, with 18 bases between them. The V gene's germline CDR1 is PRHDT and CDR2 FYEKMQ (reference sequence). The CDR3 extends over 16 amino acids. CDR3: CASSPIVEGIYNEQFF. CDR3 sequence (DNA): TGTGCCAGCAGCCCGATCGTCGAGGGGATATACAATGAGCAGTTCTTC. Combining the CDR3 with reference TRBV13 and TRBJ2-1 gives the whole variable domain AAGVIQSPRHLIKEKRETATLKCYPIPRHDTVYWYQQGPGQDPQFLISFYEKMQSDKGSIPDRFSAQQFSDYHSELNMSSLELGDSALYFCASSPIVEGIYNEQFFGPGTRLTVL.

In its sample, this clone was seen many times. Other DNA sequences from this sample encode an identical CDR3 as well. The CDR3 is CASSYPRGGGELFF. Written as DNA, the CDR3 is TGTGCCAGCAGTTACCCCAGGGGAGGCGGGGAGCTGTTTTTT. The chain couples TRBV6-5 to TRBJ2-2; tentatively, D is TRBD1 or TRBD2 (6 bases each). V was shortened by 2 bases and J by 7 bases, with 11 bases between the two germline ends. The germline V gene has CDR1 MNHEY and CDR2 SVGAGI. The CDR3 is 14 residues long.

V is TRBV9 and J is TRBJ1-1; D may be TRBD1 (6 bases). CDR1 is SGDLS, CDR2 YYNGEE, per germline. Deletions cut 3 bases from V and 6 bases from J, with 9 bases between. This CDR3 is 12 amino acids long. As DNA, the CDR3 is TGTGCCAGCAGCGATAACAGGGCTGAAGCTTTCTTT. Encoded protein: CASSDNRAEAFF.

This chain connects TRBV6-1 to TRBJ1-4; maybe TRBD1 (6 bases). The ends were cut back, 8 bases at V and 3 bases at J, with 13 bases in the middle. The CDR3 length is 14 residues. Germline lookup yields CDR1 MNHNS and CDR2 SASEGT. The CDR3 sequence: CASHGGGPNEKLFF. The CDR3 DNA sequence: TGTGCCAGCCATGGGGGCGGTCCTAATGAAAAACTGTTTTTT.

The chain's CDR3 is CASGQGGTGELFF. CDR3 DNA: TGTGCCAGCGGACAGGGCGGCACCGGGGAGCTGTTTTTT. V usage is TRBV7-9 and J usage is TRBJ2-2; 8 nucleotides line up with TRBD1. This CDR3 has 13 amino acids. From germline, CDR1 is SEHNR and CDR2 FQNEAQ (reference sequence). The trim removed 8 bases at V and 4 bases at J, leaving 3 bases unmatched. Complete variable domain (other parts from reference TRBV7-9 and TRBJ2-2): DTGVSQNPRHKITKRGQNVTFRCDPISEHNRLYWYRQTLGQGPEFLTYFQNEAQLEKSRLLSDRFSAERPKGSFSTLEIQRTEQGDSAMYLCASGQGGTGELFFGEGSRLTVL.

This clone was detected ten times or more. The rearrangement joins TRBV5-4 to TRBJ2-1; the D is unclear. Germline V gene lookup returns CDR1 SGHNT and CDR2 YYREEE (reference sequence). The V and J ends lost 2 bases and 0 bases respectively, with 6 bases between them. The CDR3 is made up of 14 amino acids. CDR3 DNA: TGTGCCAGCAGCTTTTATAGCTCCTACAATGAGCAGTTCTTC. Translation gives CASSFYSSYNEQFF.

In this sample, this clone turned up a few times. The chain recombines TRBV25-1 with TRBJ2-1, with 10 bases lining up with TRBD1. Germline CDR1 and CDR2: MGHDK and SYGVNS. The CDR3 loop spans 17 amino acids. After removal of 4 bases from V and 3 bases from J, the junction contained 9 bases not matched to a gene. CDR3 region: CASSGSRDRGNYNEQFF. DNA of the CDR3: TGTGCCAGCAGTGGTTCCCGGGACAGGGGTAACTACAATGAGCAGTTCTTC.

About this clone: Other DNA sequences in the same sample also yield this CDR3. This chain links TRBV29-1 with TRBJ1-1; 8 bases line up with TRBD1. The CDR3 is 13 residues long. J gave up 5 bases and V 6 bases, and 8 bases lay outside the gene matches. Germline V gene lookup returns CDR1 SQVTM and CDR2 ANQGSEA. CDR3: CSVTGTGQTEAFF. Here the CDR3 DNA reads TGCAGCGTAACCGGGACAGGTCAGACTGAAGCTTTCTTT.

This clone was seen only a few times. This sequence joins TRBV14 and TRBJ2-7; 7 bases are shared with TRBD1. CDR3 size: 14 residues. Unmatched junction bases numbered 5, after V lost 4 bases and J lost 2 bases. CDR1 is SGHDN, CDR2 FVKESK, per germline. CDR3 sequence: CASSLVGTAYEQYF. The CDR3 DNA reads TGTGCCAGCAGCCTCGTGGGGACAGCCTACGAGCAGTACTTC.

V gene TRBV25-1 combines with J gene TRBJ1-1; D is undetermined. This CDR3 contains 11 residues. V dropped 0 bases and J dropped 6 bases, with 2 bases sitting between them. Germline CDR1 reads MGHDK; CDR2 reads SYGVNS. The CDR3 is CASSEYSEAFF. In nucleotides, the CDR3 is TGTGCCAGCAGTGAATATTCTGAAGCTTTCTTT.

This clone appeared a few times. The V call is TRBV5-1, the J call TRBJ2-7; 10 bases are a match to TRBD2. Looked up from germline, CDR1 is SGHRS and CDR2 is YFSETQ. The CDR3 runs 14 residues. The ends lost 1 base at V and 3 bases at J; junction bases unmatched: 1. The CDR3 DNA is TGCGCCAGCAGCTTGTCTAGCGGGAGCTACGAGCAGTACTTC. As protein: CASSLSSGSYEQYF. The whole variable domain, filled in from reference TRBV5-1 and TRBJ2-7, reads KAGVTQTPRYLIKTRGQQVTLSCSPISGHRSVSWYQQTPGQGLQFLFEYFSETQRNKGNFPGRFSGRQFSNSRSEMNVSTLELGDSALYLCASSLSSGSYEQYFGPGTRLTVT.

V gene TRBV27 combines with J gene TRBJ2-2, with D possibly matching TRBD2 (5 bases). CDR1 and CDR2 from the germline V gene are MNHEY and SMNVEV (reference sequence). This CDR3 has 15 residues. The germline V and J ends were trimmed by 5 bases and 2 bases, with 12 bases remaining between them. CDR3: CASSAPGKNTGELFF. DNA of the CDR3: TGTGCCAGCAGTGCCCCGGGGAAAAACACCGGGGAGCTGTTTTTT.

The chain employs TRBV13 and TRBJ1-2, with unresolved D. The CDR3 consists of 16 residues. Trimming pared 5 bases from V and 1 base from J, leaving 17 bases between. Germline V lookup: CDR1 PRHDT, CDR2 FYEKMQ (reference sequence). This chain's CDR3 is CASSTRGRGFNYGYTF. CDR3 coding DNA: TGTGCCAGCAGCACCCGGGGTCGGGGATTTAACTATGGCTACACCTTC.

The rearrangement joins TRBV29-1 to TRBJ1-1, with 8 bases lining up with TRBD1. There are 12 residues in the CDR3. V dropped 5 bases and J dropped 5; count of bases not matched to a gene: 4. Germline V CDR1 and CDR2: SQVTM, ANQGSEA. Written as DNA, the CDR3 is TGCAGCGTTCCGACAGGGGCGACTGAAGCTTTCTTT. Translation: CSVPTGATEAFF.

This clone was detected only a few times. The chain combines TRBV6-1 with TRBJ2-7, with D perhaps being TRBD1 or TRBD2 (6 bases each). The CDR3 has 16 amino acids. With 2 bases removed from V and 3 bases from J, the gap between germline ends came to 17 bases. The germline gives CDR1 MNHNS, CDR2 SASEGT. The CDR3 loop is CASSELLGGYSYEQYF. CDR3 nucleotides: TGTGCCAGCAGTGAACTCTTAGGGGGGTATAGCTACGAGCAGTACTTC.

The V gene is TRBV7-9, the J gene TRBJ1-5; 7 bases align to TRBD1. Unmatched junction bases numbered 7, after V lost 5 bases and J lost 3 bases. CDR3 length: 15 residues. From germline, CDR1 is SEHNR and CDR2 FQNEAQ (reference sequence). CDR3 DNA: TGTGCCAGCAGCCTCCGACAGGGATTCAATCAGCCCCAGCATTTT. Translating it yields CASSLRQGFNQPQHF.

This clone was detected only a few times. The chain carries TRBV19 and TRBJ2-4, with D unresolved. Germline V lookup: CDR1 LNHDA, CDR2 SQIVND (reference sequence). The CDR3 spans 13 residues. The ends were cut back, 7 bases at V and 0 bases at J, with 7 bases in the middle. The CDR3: CASMRKAKNIQYF. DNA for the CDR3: TGTGCCAGTATGCGAAAAGCCAAAAACATTCAGTACTTC.

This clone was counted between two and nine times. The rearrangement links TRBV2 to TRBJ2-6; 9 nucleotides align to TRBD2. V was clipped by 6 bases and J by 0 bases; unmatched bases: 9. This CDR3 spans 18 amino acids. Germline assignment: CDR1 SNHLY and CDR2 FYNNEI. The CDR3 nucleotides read TGTGCCAGCAGACCTGTCGCGGGAGGGGGCTCTGGGGCCAACGTCCTGACTTTC. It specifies CASRPVAGGGSGANVLTF.

CDR3 protein: CASSHRGGRYEQYF. Here the CDR3 DNA reads TGCGCCAGCAGCCACAGAGGGGGCCGGTACGAGCAGTACTTC. This sequence joins TRBV4-1 and TRBJ2-7, with 7 bases identical to TRBD1. Trimming took 3 bases from V and 4 from J; bases not matched to a gene: 6. The CDR3 runs to 14 residues. Germline CDR1 MGHRA, CDR2 YSYEKL.

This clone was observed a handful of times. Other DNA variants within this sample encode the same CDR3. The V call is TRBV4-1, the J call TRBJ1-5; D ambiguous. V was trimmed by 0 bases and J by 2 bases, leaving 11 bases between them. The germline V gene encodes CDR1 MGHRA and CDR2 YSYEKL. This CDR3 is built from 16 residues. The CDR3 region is CASSQDGGFGNQPQHF. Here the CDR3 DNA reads TGCGCCAGCAGCCAAGATGGCGGGTTTGGCAATCAGCCCCAGCATTTT.

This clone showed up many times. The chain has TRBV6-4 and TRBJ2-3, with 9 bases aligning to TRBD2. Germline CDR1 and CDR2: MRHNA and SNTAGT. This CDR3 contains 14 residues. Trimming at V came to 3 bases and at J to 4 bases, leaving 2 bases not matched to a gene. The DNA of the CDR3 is TGTGCCAGCAGTGAGGGACTAGCCGCAGATACGCAGTATTTT. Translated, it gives CASSEGLAADTQYF.

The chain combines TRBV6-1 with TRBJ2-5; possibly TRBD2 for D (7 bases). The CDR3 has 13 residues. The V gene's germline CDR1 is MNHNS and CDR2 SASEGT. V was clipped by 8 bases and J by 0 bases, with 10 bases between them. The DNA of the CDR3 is TGTGCCAGCGGAGGGGGGGACCAAGAGACCCAGTACTTC. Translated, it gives CASGGGDQETQYF.

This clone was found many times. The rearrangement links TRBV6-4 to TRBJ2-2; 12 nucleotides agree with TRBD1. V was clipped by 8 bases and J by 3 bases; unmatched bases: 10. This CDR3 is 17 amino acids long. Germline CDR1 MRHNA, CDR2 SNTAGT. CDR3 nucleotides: TGTGCCAGCCAAAATCACGGGACAGGGGGCGACACCGGGGAGCTGTTTTTT. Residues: CASQNHGTGGDTGELFF.

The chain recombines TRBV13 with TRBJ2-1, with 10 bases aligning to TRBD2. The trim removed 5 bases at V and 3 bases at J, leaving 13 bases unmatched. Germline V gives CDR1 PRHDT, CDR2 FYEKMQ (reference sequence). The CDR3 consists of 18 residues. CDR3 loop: CASSPTTRGLADYNEQFF. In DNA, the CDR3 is TGTGCCAGCAGCCCCACGACCCGAGGACTAGCGGACTACAATGAGCAGTTCTTC.

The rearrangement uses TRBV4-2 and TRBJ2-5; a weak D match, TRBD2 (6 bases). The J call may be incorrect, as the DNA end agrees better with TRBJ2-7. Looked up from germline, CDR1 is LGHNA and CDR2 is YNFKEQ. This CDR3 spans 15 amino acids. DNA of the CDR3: TGTGCCAGCAGCCAGACTAGGGGTATCTCCTACGAGCAGTACTTC. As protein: CASSQTRGISYEQYF.

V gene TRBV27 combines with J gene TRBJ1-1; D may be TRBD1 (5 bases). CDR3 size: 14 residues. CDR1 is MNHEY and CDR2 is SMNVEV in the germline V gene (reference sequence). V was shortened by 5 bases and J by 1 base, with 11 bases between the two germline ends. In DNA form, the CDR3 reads TGTGCCAGCAGTCCCCTGGGGGGGAACACTGAAGCTTTCTTT. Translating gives CASSPLGGNTEAFF.

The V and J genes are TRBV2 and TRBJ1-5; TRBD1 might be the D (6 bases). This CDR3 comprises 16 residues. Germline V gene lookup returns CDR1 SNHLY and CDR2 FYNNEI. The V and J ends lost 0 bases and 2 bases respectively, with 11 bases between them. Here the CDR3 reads CASSEAGDNRNQPQHF. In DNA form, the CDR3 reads TGTGCCAGCAGTGAAGCGGGGGACAATCGCAATCAGCCCCAGCATTTT.

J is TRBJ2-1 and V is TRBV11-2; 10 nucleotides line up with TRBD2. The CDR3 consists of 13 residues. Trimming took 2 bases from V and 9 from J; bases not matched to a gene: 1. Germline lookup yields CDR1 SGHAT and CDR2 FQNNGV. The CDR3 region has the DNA TGTGCCAGCAGCTTACTAGCGGGAGTTGAGCAGTTCTTC. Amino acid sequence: CASSLLAGVEQFF.

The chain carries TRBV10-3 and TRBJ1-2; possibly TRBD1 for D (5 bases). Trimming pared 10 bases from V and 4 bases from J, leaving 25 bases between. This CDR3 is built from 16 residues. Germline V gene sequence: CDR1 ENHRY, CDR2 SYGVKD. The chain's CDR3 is CATSAEGPQASYGYTF. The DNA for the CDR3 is TGTGCCACCAGCGCCGAGGGACCCCAAGCGAGCTATGGCTACACCTTC.

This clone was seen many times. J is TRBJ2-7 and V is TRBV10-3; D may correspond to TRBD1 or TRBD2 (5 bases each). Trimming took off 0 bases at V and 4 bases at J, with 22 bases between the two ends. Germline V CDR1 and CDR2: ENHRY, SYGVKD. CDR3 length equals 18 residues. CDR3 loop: CAISESTLGRGEFYEQYF. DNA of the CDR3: TGTGCCATCAGTGAGTCGACCCTTGGAAGGGGAGAGTTTTACGAGCAGTACTTC.